This entry lists 10 T cell receptor beta chains sequenced from one sample in a study of T cells in women clearing cervical HPV infection. Sequenced by immunoSEQ multiplex PCR; TCRdb stores in-frame clones only, minus some. The table lists more than 20,000 clones, with under 8.5% in the top ten. Material: blood buffy coat. These receptors all come from a woman aged 18-69 years with a cervical HPV16 infection that either progressed to CIN3+ or cleared (not recorded which).

Concerning this clone: The read finishes 3 residues shy of the CDR3 end, and the germline J gene is used to complete it. The chain recombines TRBV6-2 or TRBV6-3 with TRBJ2-1, with 13 bases that match TRBD2. The germline gives CDR1 MNHEY, CDR2 SVGEGT. Trimming at V came to 6 bases and at J to 7 bases, leaving 9 bases not matched to a gene. The CDR3 length is 16 residues. The CDR3 bases that were read are TGTGCCAGCAGAAAGACTAGCGGGAGGTTCTTGAATGAG. This translates into CASRKTSGRFLNE. The CDR3 in full is CASRKTSGRFLNEQFF.

With respect to this clone: The CDR3 end is not reached by the read, which stops 3 residues before it; the germline J gene fills it in. The chain employs TRBV7-2 and TRBJ1-5, with TRBD1 matching over 7 bases. Trimming took 4 bases from V and 6 from J; bases not matched to a gene: 6. CDR3 length: 14 residues. Looked up from germline, CDR1 is SGHTA and CDR2 is FQGNSA. The DNA read from the CDR3 is TGTGCCAGCAGCTCCACAGGGGCAGGTCAGCCC. This sequence encodes CASSSTGAGQP. The full-length CDR3 reads as CASSSTGAGQPQHF.

Comment on this clone: The CDR3 end is not reached by the read, which stops 3 residues before it; the germline J gene fills it in. The chain employs TRBV20-1 and TRBJ2-5; 11 bases line up with TRBD2. This CDR3 has 16 residues. The V segment lost 3 bases and the J segment 1 base; nucleotides outside the gene matches: 7. Germline CDR1 DFQATT, CDR2 SNEGSKA (reference sequence). The sequenced CDR3 bases are TGCAGTGCTAGGTCTCCGGGACTAGCGGCCCAAGAGACC. Its protein is CSARSPGLAAQET. Given in full, the CDR3 is CSARSPGLAAQETQYF.

With regard to this clone: The read comes to an end 3 residues before the CDR3 does, leaving the germline J gene to fill in the end. The chain employs TRBV2 and TRBJ2-2; 7 bases are a match to TRBD2. Germline CDR1 reads SNHLY; CDR2 reads FYNNEI. This CDR3 is 14 amino acids long. CDR3 DNA, as far as it was read: TGTGCCAGCAGTGGTCCGCTGGCGGGGGAAAAG. This gives the protein CASSGPLAGEK. From start to end, the CDR3 is CASSGPLAGEKLFF.

The CDR3 DNA, read in part, is TGTGCCACCAACCAGGGGGACGCTAATGAAAAA. Its protein is CATNQGDANEK. The CDR3 in its entirety is CATNQGDANEKLFF. This rearrangement joins TRBV28 to TRBJ1-4, with TRBD1 matching over 7 bases. The read is 3 residues too short to cover the CDR3 end, so that end is filled in from the germline J gene. Germline CDR1 and CDR2: MDHEN and SYDVKM. J gave up 3 bases and V 10 bases, and 8 bases lay outside the gene matches. This CDR3 has 14 amino acids. The variable domain in full, completed from reference TRBV28 and TRBJ1-4, reads DVKVTQSSRYLVKRTGEKVFLECVQDMDHENMFWYRQDPGLGLRLIYFSYDVKMKEKGDIPEGYSVSREKKERFSLILESASTNQTSMYLCATNQGDANEKLFFGSGTQLSVL.

A note on this clone: Read coverage stops 3 residues before the CDR3 terminus; the germline J gene supplies the remainder. The V call is TRBV4-1, the J call TRBJ1-5; the D is unclear. The CDR3 spans 18 residues. Germline CDR1 is MGHRA and CDR2 is YSYEKL. The ends were cut back, 0 bases at V and 0 bases at J, with 15 bases in the middle. CDR3 amino acids: CASSQESQKIYSNQPQHF. The sequenced part of the CDR3 DNA is TGCGCCAGCAGCCAAGAGTCGCAGAAAATATATAGCAATCAGCCC.

As to this clone: Sequencing ends 3 residues short of the CDR3 end; the germline J gene provides the rest. V gene TRBV7-9 combines with J gene TRBJ2-1; 10 bases fit TRBD2. J was trimmed by 8 bases and V by 2 bases; bases with no gene match: 3. The germline CDR1 and CDR2 sequences are SEHNR and FQNEAQ (reference sequence). The CDR3 extends over 14 amino acids. Partial CDR3 DNA: TGTGCCAGCAGCTTAAGCGGGAGGGTCCATGAG. It codes for CASSLSGRVHE. In full, the CDR3 is CASSLSGRVHEQFF.

Note on this clone: Other nucleotide sequences from this sample produce the same CDR3. The part of the CDR3 DNA that was read is TGCAGTGCTAGGGGGCTAGCGGGCTACAATGAG. Translating it yields CSARGLAGYNE. The CDR3 in full is CSARGLAGYNEQFF. The V and J genes are TRBV20-1 and TRBJ2-1, with 8 nucleotides matching TRBD2. With the read ending 3 residues before the CDR3 end, the germline J gene is used to fill in that end. Germline V gene data show CDR1 as DFQATT and CDR2 as SNEGSKA (reference sequence). This CDR3 is built from 14 residues. Trimming at V came to 3 bases and at J to 3 bases, leaving 4 bases not matched to a gene.

Comment on this clone: Sequencing ends 3 residues short of the CDR3 end; the germline J gene provides the rest. This chain links TRBV7-2 with TRBJ2-7, with TRBD1 matching over 11 bases. V dropped 4 bases and J dropped 4; count of bases not matched to a gene: 6. This CDR3 is built from 15 residues. Looked up from germline, CDR1 is SGHTA and CDR2 is FQGNSA. The CDR3 protein is CASSSTDRGRYEQYF. CDR3 DNA, as far as it was read: TGTGCCAGCAGCTCCACGGACAGGGGGCGTTACGAG. The full variable domain, in which reference TRBV7-2 and TRBJ2-7 provide the parts outside the CDR3, is GAGVSQSPSNKVTEKGKDVELRCDPISGHTALYWYRQSLGQGLEFLIYFQGNSAPDKSGLPSDRFSAERTGGSVSTLTIQRTQQEDSAVYLCASSSTDRGRYEQYFGPGTRLTVT.

A word on this clone: The CDR3 extends 3 residues past the end of the read, so its final part is completed from the germline J gene. This same CDR3 is encoded by further DNA sequences in the sample. The rearrangement links TRBV10-3 to TRBJ1-1, with D unresolved. The CDR3 consists of 12 residues. Trimming removed 6 bases at V and 1 base at J, with 6 bases between. From germline, CDR1 is ENHRY and CDR2 SYGVKD. The sequenced part of the CDR3 DNA is TGTGCCATCAGACGGGGGAACACTGAA. Its protein is CAIRRGNTE. The CDR3 in full is CAIRRGNTEAFF.